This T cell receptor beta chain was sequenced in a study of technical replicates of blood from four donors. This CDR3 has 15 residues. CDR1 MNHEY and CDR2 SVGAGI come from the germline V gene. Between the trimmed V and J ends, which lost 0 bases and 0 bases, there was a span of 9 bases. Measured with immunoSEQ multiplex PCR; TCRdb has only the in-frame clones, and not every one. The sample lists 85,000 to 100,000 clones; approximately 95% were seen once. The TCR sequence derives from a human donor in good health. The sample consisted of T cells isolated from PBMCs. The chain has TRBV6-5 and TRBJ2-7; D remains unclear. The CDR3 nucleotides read TGTGCCAGCAGTTACTCACCCGGTAACTCCTACGAGCAGTACTTC. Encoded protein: CASSYSPGNSYEQYF.